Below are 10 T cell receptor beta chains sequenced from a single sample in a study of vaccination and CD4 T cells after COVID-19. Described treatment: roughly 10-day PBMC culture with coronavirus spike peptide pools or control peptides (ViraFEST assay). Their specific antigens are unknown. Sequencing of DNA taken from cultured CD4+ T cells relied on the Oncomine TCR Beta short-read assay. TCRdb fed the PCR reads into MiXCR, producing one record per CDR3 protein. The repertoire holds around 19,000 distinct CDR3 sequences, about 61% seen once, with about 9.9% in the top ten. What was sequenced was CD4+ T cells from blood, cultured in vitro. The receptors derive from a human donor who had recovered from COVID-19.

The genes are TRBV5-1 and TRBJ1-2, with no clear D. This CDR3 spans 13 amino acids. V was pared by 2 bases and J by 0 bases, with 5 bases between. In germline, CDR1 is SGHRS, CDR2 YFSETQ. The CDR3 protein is CASSFDSNYGYTF. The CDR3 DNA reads TGCGCCAGCAGCTTCGACTCTAACTATGGCTACACCTTC. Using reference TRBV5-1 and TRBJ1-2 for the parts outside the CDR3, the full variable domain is KAGVTQTPRYLIKTRGQQVTLSCSPISGHRSVSWYQQTPGQGLQFLFEYFSETQRNKGNFPGRFSGRQFSNSRSEMNVSTLELGDSALYLCASSFDSNYGYTFGSGTRLTVV.

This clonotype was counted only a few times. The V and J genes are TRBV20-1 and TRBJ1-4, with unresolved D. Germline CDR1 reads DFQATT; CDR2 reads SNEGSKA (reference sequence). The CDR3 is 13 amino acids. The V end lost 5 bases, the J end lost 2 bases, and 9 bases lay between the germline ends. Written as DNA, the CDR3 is TGCAGTGCTTCTCCGGAGACTAATGAAAAACTGTTTTTT. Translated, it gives CSASPETNEKLFF.

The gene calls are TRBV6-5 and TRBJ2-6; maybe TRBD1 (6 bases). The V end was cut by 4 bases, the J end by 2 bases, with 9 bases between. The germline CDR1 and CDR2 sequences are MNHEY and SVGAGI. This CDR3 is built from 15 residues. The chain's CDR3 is CASSSSGAGANVLTF. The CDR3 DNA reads TGTGCCAGCAGTTCGTCAGGGGCTGGGGCCAACGTCCTGACTTTC.

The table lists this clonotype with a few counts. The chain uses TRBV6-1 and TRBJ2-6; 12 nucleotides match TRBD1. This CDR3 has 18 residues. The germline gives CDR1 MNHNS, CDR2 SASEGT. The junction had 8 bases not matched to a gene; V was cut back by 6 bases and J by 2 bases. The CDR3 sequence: CASSPSGTGGAGANVLTF. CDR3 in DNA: TGTGCCAGCAGCCCCTCGGGGACAGGGGGCGCTGGGGCCAACGTCCTGACTTTC.

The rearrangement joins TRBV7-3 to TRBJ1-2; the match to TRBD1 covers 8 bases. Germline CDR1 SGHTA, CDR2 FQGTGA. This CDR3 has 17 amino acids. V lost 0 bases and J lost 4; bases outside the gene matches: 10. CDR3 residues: CASSLTGGTGALYGYTF. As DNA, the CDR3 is TGTGCCAGCAGCTTAACGGGGGGGACAGGAGCTCTCTATGGCTACACCTTC.

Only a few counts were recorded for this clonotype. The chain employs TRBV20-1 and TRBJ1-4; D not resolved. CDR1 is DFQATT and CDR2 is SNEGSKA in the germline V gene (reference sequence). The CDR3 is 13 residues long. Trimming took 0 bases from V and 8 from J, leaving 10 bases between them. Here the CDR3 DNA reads TGCAGTGCTAGAGATCAGGACCTCGAAAAACTGTTTTTT. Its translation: CSARDQDLEKLFF.

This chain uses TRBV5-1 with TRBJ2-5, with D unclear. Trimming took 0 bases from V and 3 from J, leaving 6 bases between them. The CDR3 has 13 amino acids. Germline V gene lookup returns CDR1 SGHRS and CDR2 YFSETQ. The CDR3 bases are TGCGCCAGCAGCTTGGGAATTGAAGAGACCCAGTACTTC. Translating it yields CASSLGIEETQYF.

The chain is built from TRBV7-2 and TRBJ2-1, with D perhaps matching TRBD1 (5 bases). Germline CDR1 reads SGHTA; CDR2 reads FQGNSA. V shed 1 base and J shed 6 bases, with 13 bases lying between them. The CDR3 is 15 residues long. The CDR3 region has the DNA TGTGCCAGCAGCTTAGGGGAAGAAGGGGTCAATGAGCAGTTCTTC. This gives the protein CASSLGEEGVNEQFF.

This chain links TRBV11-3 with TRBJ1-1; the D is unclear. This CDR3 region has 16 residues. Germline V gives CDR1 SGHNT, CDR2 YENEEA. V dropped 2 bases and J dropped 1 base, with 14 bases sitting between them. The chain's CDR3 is CASSLWFGPQNTEAFF. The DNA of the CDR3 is TGTGCCAGCAGCTTATGGTTTGGTCCACAGAACACTGAAGCTTTCTTT.

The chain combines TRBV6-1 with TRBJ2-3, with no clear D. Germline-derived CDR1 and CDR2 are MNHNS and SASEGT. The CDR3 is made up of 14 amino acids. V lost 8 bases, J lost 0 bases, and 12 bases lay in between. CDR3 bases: TGTGCCAGCCACGCAAGGGCTAGCACAGATACGCAGTATTTT. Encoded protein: CASHARASTDTQYF.